This T cell receptor (beta chain) was documented in a study of blood T cells in healthy people across ages. For the second PCR, which ran for about 7 to 11 cycles, a sample-barcoded 5' primer and a J-beta primer mix were used. Carrying 12 random nucleotides, a template-switch adaptor labeled each individual cDNA molecule. In TCRdb, the 5' RACE reads were re-called with MiXCR into one record per CDR3 protein. This table holds 1.5 million to 2 million distinct CDR3 sequences, 28% found once. The sample holds many counts of this clonotype. What it binds is not known. General study results and limits: In these data, TCR beta diversity tracked strongly with naive T cell percentage.

V was pared by 4 bases and J by 4 bases, with 12 bases of the junction left unmatched. Germline V gene lookup returns CDR1 SGHRS and CDR2 YFSETQ. CDR3 size: 16 residues. V and J are TRBV5-1 and TRBJ2-5; 8 bases fit TRBD2. The sequencing sample was made of blood. The clonotype comes from a woman aged 30 to 39 in good health. The CDR3 here is CASSLPGSGRGETQYF. As DNA, the CDR3 is TGCGCCAGCAGCCTCCCCGGAAGCGGGAGAGGAGAGACCCAGTACTTC.